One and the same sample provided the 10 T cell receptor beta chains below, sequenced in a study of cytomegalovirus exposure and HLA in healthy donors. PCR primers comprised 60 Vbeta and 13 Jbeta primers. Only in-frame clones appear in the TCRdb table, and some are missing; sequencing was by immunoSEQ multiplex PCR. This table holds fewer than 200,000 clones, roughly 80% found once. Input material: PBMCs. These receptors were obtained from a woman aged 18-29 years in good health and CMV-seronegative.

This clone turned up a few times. CDR3 protein: CASSLVRASEQYF. The CDR3 DNA is TGTGCCAGCAGCTTAGTCAGGGCGTCCGAGCAGTACTTC. The chain couples TRBV11-1 to TRBJ2-7, with D perhaps TRBD1 (5 bases). The CDR3 totals 13 residues. The V gene lost 1 base and the J gene lost 6 bases, with 10 bases spanning the gap. Germline V CDR1 and CDR2: SGHAT, FQDESV (reference sequence).

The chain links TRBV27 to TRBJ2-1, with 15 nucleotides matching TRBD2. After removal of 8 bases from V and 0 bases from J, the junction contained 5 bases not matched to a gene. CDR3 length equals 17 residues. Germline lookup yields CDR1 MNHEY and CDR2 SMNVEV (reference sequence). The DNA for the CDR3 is TGTGCCAGCGCCGGGACTAGCGGGGGGAGCTCCTACAATGAGCAGTTCTTC. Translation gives CASAGTSGGSSYNEQFF.

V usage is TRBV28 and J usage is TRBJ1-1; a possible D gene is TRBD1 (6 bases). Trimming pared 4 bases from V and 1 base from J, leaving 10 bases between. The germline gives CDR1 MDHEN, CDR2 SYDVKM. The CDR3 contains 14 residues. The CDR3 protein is CASSSRGTNTEAFF. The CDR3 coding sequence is TGTGCCAGCAGTTCCAGGGGCACGAACACTGAAGCTTTCTTT.

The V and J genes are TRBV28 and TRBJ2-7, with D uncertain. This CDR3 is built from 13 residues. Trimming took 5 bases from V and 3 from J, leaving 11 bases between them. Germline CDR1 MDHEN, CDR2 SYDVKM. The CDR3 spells CASSLPHNYEQYF. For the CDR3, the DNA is TGTGCCAGCAGTCTCCCCCACAACTACGAGCAGTACTTC.

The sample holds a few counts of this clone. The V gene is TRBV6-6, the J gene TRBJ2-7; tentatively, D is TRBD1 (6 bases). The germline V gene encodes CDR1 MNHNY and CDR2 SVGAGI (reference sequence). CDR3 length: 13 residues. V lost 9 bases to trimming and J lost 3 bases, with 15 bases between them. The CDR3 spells CASTSDSLYEQYF. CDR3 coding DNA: TGTGCCAGTACCTCGGACAGCCTCTACGAGCAGTACTTC.

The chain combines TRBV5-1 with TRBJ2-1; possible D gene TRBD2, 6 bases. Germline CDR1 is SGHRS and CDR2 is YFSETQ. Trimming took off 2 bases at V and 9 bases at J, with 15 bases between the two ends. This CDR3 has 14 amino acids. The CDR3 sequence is CASSLRSIGSEQFF. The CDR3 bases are TGCGCCAGCAGCTTAAGGAGTATCGGGAGTGAGCAGTTCTTC.

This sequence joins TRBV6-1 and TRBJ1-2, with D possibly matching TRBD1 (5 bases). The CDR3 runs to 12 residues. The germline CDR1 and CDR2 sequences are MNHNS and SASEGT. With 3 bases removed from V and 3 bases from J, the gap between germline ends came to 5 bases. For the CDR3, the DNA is TGTGCCAGCAGTGACAGGGACTATGGCTACACCTTC. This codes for CASSDRDYGYTF.

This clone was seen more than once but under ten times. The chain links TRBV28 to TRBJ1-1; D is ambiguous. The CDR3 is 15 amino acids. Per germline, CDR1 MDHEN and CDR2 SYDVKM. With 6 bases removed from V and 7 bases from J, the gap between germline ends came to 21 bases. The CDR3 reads CASSRPRLAPREAFF. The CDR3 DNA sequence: TGTGCCAGCAGCCGCCCCCGACTCGCGCCGCGTGAAGCTTTCTTT.

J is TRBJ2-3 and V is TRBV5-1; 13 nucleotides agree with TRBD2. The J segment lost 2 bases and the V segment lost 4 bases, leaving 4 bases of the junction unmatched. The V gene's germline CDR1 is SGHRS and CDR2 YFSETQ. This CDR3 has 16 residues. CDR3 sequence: CASSTGLAGATDTQYF. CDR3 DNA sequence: TGCGCCAGCAGCACTGGACTAGCGGGAGCCACAGATACGCAGTATTTT.

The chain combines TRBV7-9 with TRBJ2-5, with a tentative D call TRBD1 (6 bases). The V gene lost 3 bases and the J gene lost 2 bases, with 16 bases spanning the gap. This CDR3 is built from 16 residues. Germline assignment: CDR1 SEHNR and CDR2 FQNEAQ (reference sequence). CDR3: CASSFDTQQGQETQYF. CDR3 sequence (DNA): TGTGCCAGCAGCTTCGACACCCAACAGGGACAAGAGACCCAGTACTTC.